This paragraph reports one T cell receptor (beta chain). Its antigen is unknown. The sample originates from a study of cytomegalovirus exposure and HLA in healthy donors. Germline values: CDR1 LNHDA, CDR2 SQIVND (reference sequence). CDR3 size: 14 residues. Deletions cut 7 bases from V and 0 bases from J, with 12 bases between. PCR used 60 Vbeta primers and 13 Jbeta primers. Profiling relied on immunoSEQ multiplex PCR, and the TCRdb table lists in-frame clones only, not all of them. Here the sample spans around 140,000 clones, 70% to 80% being singletons. General study results and limits: In vitro assays verified that a few CMV-associated chains recognized CMV antigens specifically.

The chain is built from TRBV19 and TRBJ1-1; D is unclear. The sequence was collected from a woman under 30 in good health and CMV-seropositive. Sequencing used PBMCs. CDR3 region: CASTLGRMNTEAFF. The CDR3 region has the DNA TGTGCCAGTACCCTAGGCCGCATGAACACTGAAGCTTTCTTT. The whole variable domain, filled in from reference TRBV19 and TRBJ1-1, reads DGGITQSPKYLFRKEGQNVTLSCEQNLNHDAMYWYRQDPGQGLRLIYYSQIVNDFQKGDIAEGYSVSREKKESFPLTVTSAQKNPTAFYLCASTLGRMNTEAFFGQGTRLTVV.